These 20 T cell receptor beta chains were all obtained from the same sample, sequenced in a study of control samples from healthy donors and cancer patients. This table comes from immunoSEQ multiplex PCR, and its TCRdb copy is limited to in-frame clones, with some not included. The table includes about 92,000 clones, roughly four fifths detected once. Sample: blood. These receptors came from a woman aged 60-70 years in good health.

The V gene is TRBV7-2, the J gene TRBJ2-3; no clear D. CDR1 and CDR2 (germline): SGHTA, FQGNSA. Deletions cut 2 bases from V and 5 bases from J, with 5 bases between. CDR3 size: 12 residues. CDR3: CASSLFGDTQYF. As DNA, the CDR3 is TGTGCCAGCAGCTTATTTGGAGATACGCAGTATTTT.

The rearrangement uses TRBV6-5 and TRBJ1-1; D remains unclear. The CDR3 consists of 15 residues. The ends were cut back, 0 bases at V and 4 bases at J, with 12 bases in the middle. Germline lookup yields CDR1 MNHEY and CDR2 SVGAGI. The CDR3 DNA is TGTGCCAGCAGTTACTCGTCCCGGATGGGCACTGAAGCTTTCTTT. This sequence encodes CASSYSSRMGTEAFF.

The rearrangement uses TRBV7-2 and TRBJ2-3, with D perhaps matching TRBD2 (5 bases). Per germline, CDR1 SGHTA and CDR2 FQGNSA. V lost 6 bases to trimming and J lost 4 bases, with 14 bases between them. CDR3 length equals 14 residues. The CDR3 sequence: CASRRDLAADTQYF. CDR3 DNA: TGTGCCAGCAGACGGGATTTAGCTGCAGATACGCAGTATTTT. The variable domain in full, with the rest retrieved from reference TRBV7-2 and TRBJ2-3, is GAGVSQSPSNKVTEKGKDVELRCDPISGHTALYWYRQSLGQGLEFLIYFQGNSAPDKSGLPSDRFSAERTGGSVSTLTIQRTQQEDSAVYLCASRRDLAADTQYFGPGTRLTVL.

The V and J genes are TRBV6-1 and TRBJ1-2; D unresolved. The CDR3 spans 13 residues. The V end lost 1 base, the J end lost 7 bases, and 10 bases lay between the germline ends. Germline V gene lookup returns CDR1 MNHNS and CDR2 SASEGT. CDR3: CASSEGPQVGYTF. The CDR3 region has the DNA TGTGCCAGCAGTGAAGGGCCCCAGGTTGGCTACACCTTC.

The CDR3 is CASSELPGESNQPQHF. CDR3 DNA: TGTGCCAGCAGTGAACTTCCCGGGGAAAGCAATCAGCCCCAGCATTTT. V is TRBV6-1 and J is TRBJ1-5; D is ambiguous. Germline CDR1 reads MNHNS; CDR2 reads SASEGT. This CDR3 is 16 amino acids long. With 2 bases removed from V and 1 base from J, the gap between germline ends came to 12 bases.

In DNA form, the CDR3 reads TGTGCCAGCAGCCTAAACGGACAGGTCAATCAGCCCCAGCATTTT. Its protein is CASSLNGQVNQPQHF. The gene calls are TRBV4-2 and TRBJ1-5; 7 positions match TRBD1. CDR3 length equals 15 residues. CDR1 is LGHNA, CDR2 YNFKEQ, per germline. V gave up 4 bases and J gave up 3 bases; unmatched junction bases: 6.

V gene TRBV28 combines with J gene TRBJ2-1, with D maybe TRBD2 (6 bases). Looked up from germline, CDR1 is MDHEN and CDR2 is SYDVKM. The CDR3 contains 17 residues. Trimming pared 6 bases from V and 0 bases from J, leaving 18 bases between. This CDR3 reads CASRSSPGLSSYNEQFF. The CDR3 region has the DNA TGTGCCAGCAGGTCAAGCCCGGGACTCAGCTCCTACAATGAGCAGTTCTTC. The full variable domain, with the rest looked up from reference TRBV28 and TRBJ2-1, is DVKVTQSSRYLVKRTGEKVFLECVQDMDHENMFWYRQDPGLGLRLIYFSYDVKMKEKGDIPEGYSVSREKKERFSLILESASTNQTSMYLCASRSSPGLSSYNEQFFGPGTRLTVL.

The chain carries TRBV7-2 and TRBJ1-4; D gene unclear. V lost 5 bases, J lost 5 bases, and 12 bases lay in between. Per germline, CDR1 SGHTA and CDR2 FQGNSA. The CDR3 is 14 residues long. In nucleotides, the CDR3 is TGTGCCAGCAGCCCCCAACAGACGAATGAAAAACTGTTTTTT. Amino acid sequence: CASSPQQTNEKLFF.

Only one count was recorded for this clone. The V call is TRBV28, the J call TRBJ1-5; D is perhaps TRBD1 (6 bases). The CDR3 spans 16 residues. V lost 6 bases and J lost 1, with 16 bases in between. Germline lookup yields CDR1 MDHEN and CDR2 SYDVKM. CDR3 in DNA: TGTGCCAGCAGGCTGCGAGGGGGGGCGAGCAATCAGCCCCAGCATTTT. Translating gives CASRLRGGASNQPQHF.

This rearrangement joins TRBV6-6 to TRBJ1-2; D is unresolved. The CDR3 has 12 residues. V shed 10 bases and J shed 6 bases, with 15 bases lying between them. The germline gives CDR1 MNHNY, CDR2 SVGAGI (reference sequence). The CDR3 sequence: CATRADINGYTF. In nucleotides, the CDR3 is TGTGCCACGCGGGCCGACATAAATGGCTACACCTTC.

The chain carries TRBV7-2 and TRBJ1-5, with unresolved D. This CDR3 spans 15 amino acids. Germline-derived CDR1 and CDR2 are SGHTA and FQGNSA. The ends were cut back, 1 base at V and 2 bases at J, with 9 bases in the middle. The CDR3 bases are TGTGCCAGCAGCTTAGGGAGTCAAGGCAATCAGCCCCAGCATTTT. Its translation: CASSLGSQGNQPQHF.

This clone was counted once. This chain connects TRBV19 to TRBJ1-6; a weak D match, TRBD1 (6 bases). Trimming pared 7 bases from V and 3 bases from J, leaving 13 bases between. Germline CDR1 and CDR2: LNHDA and SQIVND (reference sequence). This CDR3 is 15 amino acids long. CDR3 DNA sequence: TGTGCCAGTACGCCAGGACAGAGCTATAATTCACCCCTCCACTTT. It encodes CASTPGQSYNSPLHF.

This chain joins TRBV2 and TRBJ2-1, with a possible D match to TRBD1 (5 bases). V was trimmed by 4 bases and J by 0 bases, leaving 10 bases between them. Germline CDR1 and CDR2: SNHLY and FYNNEI. This CDR3 comprises 15 residues. The CDR3 region has the DNA TGTGCCAGCAGTGCCCCAGGGTCCTCCTACAATGAGCAGTTCTTC. It is translated as CASSAPGSSYNEQFF.

This clone appeared once. The V gene is TRBV5-1, the J gene TRBJ2-3; 9 bases are shared with TRBD1. The germline V gene has CDR1 SGHRS and CDR2 YFSETQ. The trim removed 5 bases at V and 3 bases at J, leaving 4 bases unmatched. This CDR3 contains 14 residues. The CDR3 loop reads CASSSGTGTDTQYF. The DNA for the CDR3 is TGCGCCAGCAGTTCCGGGACAGGGACAGATACGCAGTATTTT.

Remarks on this clone: The CDR3 carries no conserved terminal phenylalanine or tryptophan, so it likely arises from a read error. This chain links TRBV29-1 with TRBJ1-1; D ambiguous. The germline gives CDR1 SQVTM, CDR2 ANQGSEA. Trimming cost V 8 bases and J 4 bases, with 14 bases left between them. This CDR3 region has 12 residues. The CDR3 spells CSTMDPGTEAFL. The CDR3, as DNA: TGCAGCACCATGGACCCGGGCACTGAAGCTTTCCTT.

The rearrangement uses TRBV15 and TRBJ2-7, with D perhaps being TRBD1 or TRBD2 (6 bases each). Trimming stripped 1 base from V and 3 bases from J, with 16 bases between. CDR3 length: 16 residues. From germline, CDR1 is LNHNV and CDR2 YYDKDF (reference sequence). Here the CDR3 reads CATSRGTGGGGYEQYF. The CDR3 DNA reads as TGTGCCACCAGCAGAGGGACCGGAGGGGGAGGCTACGAGCAGTACTTC.

The CDR3 nucleotides are TGTGCCAGCAGCTTAGGGGATTCTCTTTACACCATATATTTT. The encoded protein is CASSLGDSLYTIYF. The V call is TRBV5-6, the J call TRBJ1-3; perhaps TRBD1 as D (5 bases). This CDR3 is built from 14 residues. Germline V lookup: CDR1 SGHDT, CDR2 YYEEEE. Trimming took 2 bases from V and 8 from J, leaving 14 bases between them.

The V call is TRBV12-5, the J call TRBJ1-1; D is unclear. The CDR3 has 12 amino acids. Per the germline V gene, CDR1 is LGHNT and CDR2 is FRNRAP. The germline V and J ends were trimmed by 2 bases and 4 bases, with 5 bases remaining between them. This chain's CDR3 is CASGLYGTEAFF. DNA of the CDR3: TGTGCTAGTGGTTTGTACGGCACTGAAGCTTTCTTT.

This chain joins TRBV6-1 and TRBJ1-2; D remains ambiguous. The CDR3 spans 14 residues. CDR1 MNHNS and CDR2 SASEGT come from the germline V gene. The V end lost 1 base, the J end lost 7 bases, and 13 bases lay between the germline ends. The CDR3 DNA sequence: TGTGCCAGCAGTGAAGGGTGGGGTGAAGGTGGCTACACCTTC. Protein product: CASSEGWGEGGYTF.

This clone was found once. The V gene is TRBV6-6, the J gene TRBJ2-7; D uncertain. The V gene's germline CDR1 is MNHNY and CDR2 SVGAGI (reference sequence). The ends were cut back, 4 bases at V and 3 bases at J, with 7 bases in the middle. CDR3 length: 12 amino acids. CDR3 sequence (DNA): TGTGCCAGCAGTTCTCAGCTCTACGAGCAGTACTTC. It specifies CASSSQLYEQYF.